This passage covers 25 T cell receptor beta chains from one sample sequenced in a study of blood T cell repertoires in COVID-19. Method: immunoSEQ multiplex PCR; TCRdb's copy keeps in-frame clones and lacks some. The sample has about 140,000 clones, approximately 88% seen once. Sequencing input: peripheral blood. The receptors derive from a woman aged 50 to 60 with acute or convalescent COVID-19.

The V and J genes are TRBV30 and TRBJ1-2; 7 bases agree with TRBD1. The V gene's germline CDR1 is GTSNPN and CDR2 SVGIG (reference sequence). CDR3 length: 13 residues. The V and J ends lost 1 base and 4 bases, in that order; junction bases with no gene match: 3. CDR3 residues: CAWSATGTYGYTF. As DNA, the CDR3 is TGTGCCTGGAGTGCGACAGGGACCTATGGCTACACCTTC.

V usage is TRBV4-1 and J usage is TRBJ1-2, with 9 bases lining up with TRBD1. With V trimmed by 0 bases and J by 3 bases, 2 bases remained unmatched. The germline CDR1 and CDR2 sequences are MGHRA and YSYEKL. The CDR3 extends over 15 amino acids. The CDR3 protein is CASSQDGTGYYGYTF. CDR3 sequence (DNA): TGCGCCAGCAGCCAAGATGGGACAGGGTACTATGGCTACACCTTC.

This clone has just a few counts. Other DNA sequences in this sample translate to the same CDR3. The V gene is TRBV7-3, the J gene TRBJ1-1; 8 positions match TRBD1. The length of the CDR3 is 14 residues. From germline, CDR1 is SGHTA and CDR2 FQGTGA. Trimming at V came to 3 bases and at J to 4 bases, leaving 4 bases not matched to a gene. The CDR3 reads CASSLAGGRTEAFF. The CDR3 DNA follows: TGTGCCAGCAGCTTGGCAGGGGGCCGCACTGAAGCTTTCTTT.

The gene calls are TRBV24-1 and TRBJ2-2, with D uncertain. Trimming removed 1 base at V and 8 bases at J, with 7 bases between. Germline V gene data show CDR1 as KGHDR and CDR2 as SFDVKD. The CDR3 extends over 13 amino acids. The CDR3 DNA sequence: TGTGCCACCAGTGATTTCCCCAGAGGGGAGCTGTTTTTT. Amino acid sequence: CATSDFPRGELFF.

The CDR3, as DNA: TGTGCCTGGAGTGTACTTCGGGTGACTGAAGCTTTCTTT. This translates into CAWSVLRVTEAFF. The rearrangement links TRBV30 to TRBJ1-1; D not certain. This CDR3 contains 13 residues. CDR1 and CDR2 from the germline V gene are GTSNPN and SVGIG (reference sequence). V lost 0 bases, J lost 5 bases, and 10 bases lay in between.

This clone has a single count. This chain joins TRBV7-2 and TRBJ2-7; 9 nucleotides align to TRBD1. Germline V lookup: CDR1 SGHTA, CDR2 FQGNSA. Trimming at V came to 2 bases and at J to 4 bases, leaving 3 bases not matched to a gene. The CDR3 has 14 amino acids. The CDR3 DNA sequence: TGTGCCAGCAGCTTATACGGGACAGGGTACGAGCAGTACTTC. Its protein product is CASSLYGTGYEQYF.

The J gene is TRBJ1-2, the V gene TRBV15, with a weak D call TRBD1 (5 bases). This CDR3 is built from 16 residues. Trimming stripped 0 bases from V and 2 bases from J, with 13 bases between. CDR1 is LNHNV, CDR2 YYDKDF, per germline (reference sequence). This CDR3 reads CATSRDQTRGNYGYTF. The DNA of the CDR3 is TGTGCCACCAGCAGAGATCAAACAAGGGGAAACTATGGCTACACCTTC.

J is TRBJ2-5 and V is TRBV18; 12 bases map to TRBD2. CDR3 length: 15 residues. The germline V gene encodes CDR1 KGHSH and CDR2 LQKENI. With V trimmed by 5 bases and J by 2 bases, 3 bases remained unmatched. The CDR3 nucleotides are TGTGCCAGCTCAGAAGGACTAGCGGGGCAAGAGACCCAGTACTTC. Its protein is CASSEGLAGQETQYF.

Written as DNA, the CDR3 is TGTGCCAGCAGTTCACTGGGACTAGCGGGGCCAGATACGCAGTATTTT. Amino acid sequence: CASSSLGLAGPDTQYF. The J gene is TRBJ2-3, the V gene TRBV28, with 13 bases that match TRBD2. Trimming removed 4 bases from V and 4 bases from J; junction bases left unmatched: 5. CDR3 length: 16 amino acids. Germline V gene sequence: CDR1 MDHEN, CDR2 SYDVKM.

The chain joins TRBV9 to TRBJ1-1, with unresolved D. Germline V gives CDR1 SGDLS, CDR2 YYNGEE. The V and J ends lost 0 bases and 4 bases respectively, with 10 bases between them. The CDR3 loop spans 14 amino acids. The CDR3 DNA follows: TGTGCCAGCAGCGTAGCTGCCGGTCGCACTGAAGCTTTCTTT. Translating gives CASSVAAGRTEAFF.

The genes are TRBV6-5 and TRBJ1-6, with a weak D call TRBD1 (5 bases). V was shortened by 6 bases and J by 10 bases, with 16 bases between the two germline ends. The V gene's germline CDR1 is MNHEY and CDR2 SVGAGI. The CDR3 runs 14 residues. CDR3 residues: CASRDRQGLSPLHF. In nucleotides, the CDR3 is TGTGCCAGCAGGGATCGCCAGGGTTTATCACCCCTCCACTTT.

The chain links TRBV4-2 to TRBJ2-6; TRBD1 might be the D (5 bases). Germline-derived CDR1 and CDR2 are LGHNA and YNFKEQ. This CDR3 is built from 17 residues. V dropped 5 bases and J dropped 4 bases, with 18 bases sitting between them. The CDR3 sequence: CASSYAISGLGANVLTF. In DNA, the CDR3 is TGTGCCAGCAGCTACGCCATCTCAGGGTTGGGGGCCAACGTCCTGACTTTC.

The gene calls are TRBV10-3 and TRBJ1-2, with D possibly TRBD1 on 5 matching bases. V lost 2 bases, J lost 7 bases, and 14 bases lay in between. The germline CDR1 and CDR2 sequences are ENHRY and SYGVKD. This CDR3 comprises 14 residues. The CDR3 DNA is TGTGCCATCAGTGAGCCGGGTACGGACACTGGCTACACCTTC. Protein: CAISEPGTDTGYTF.

The gene calls are TRBV11-2 and TRBJ1-4, with TRBD1 identical over 7 bases. The CDR3 is 18 residues long. Trimming at V came to 5 bases and at J to 3 bases, leaving 15 bases not matched to a gene. Germline V gene lookup returns CDR1 SGHAT and CDR2 FQNNGV. The DNA of the CDR3 is TGTGCCAGCAGCAAAAAAAGTCAGGGGGGTTCTTCTAATGAAAAACTGTTTTTT. This codes for CASSKKSQGGSSNEKLFF.

The chain links TRBV5-1 to TRBJ1-1; maybe TRBD1 (5 bases). Trimming took off 5 bases at V and 7 bases at J, with 15 bases between the two ends. Per germline, CDR1 SGHRS and CDR2 YFSETQ. The CDR3 is made up of 13 amino acids. The CDR3 DNA reads as TGCGCCAGCAGTCCCATGGGGCAGGGTGAAGCTTTCTTT. This codes for CASSPMGQGEAFF.

The V call is TRBV3-1 (or the pseudogene TRBV3-2), the J call TRBJ2-5; no reliable D call. Looked up from germline, CDR1 is LGHDT and CDR2 is YNNKEL (reference sequence). The V end lost 3 bases, the J end lost 2 bases, and 7 bases lay between the germline ends. CDR3 size: 13 residues. The CDR3 region has the DNA TGTGCCAGCAGCCATGAGGATCAAGAGACCCAGTACTTC. It specifies CASSHEDQETQYF.

The table lists this clone with a count of one. J is TRBJ1-4 and V is TRBV5-1, with D perhaps TRBD1 (6 bases). The length of the CDR3 is 14 residues. The V end was cut by 3 bases, the J end by 5 bases, with 11 bases between. CDR1 and CDR2 (germline): SGHRS, YFSETQ. The CDR3 spells CASSSQGQNEKLFF. CDR3 sequence (DNA): TGCGCCAGCAGCTCGCAGGGGCAGAATGAAAAACTGTTTTTT. Complete variable domain (other parts from reference TRBV5-1 and TRBJ1-4): KAGVTQTPRYLIKTRGQQVTLSCSPISGHRSVSWYQQTPGQGLQFLFEYFSETQRNKGNFPGRFSGRQFSNSRSEMNVSTLELGDSALYLCASSSQGQNEKLFFGSGTQLSVL.

The gene calls are TRBV19 and TRBJ1-6, with 7 nucleotides matching TRBD1. Trimming at V came to 6 bases and at J to 4 bases, leaving 3 bases not matched to a gene. The CDR3 consists of 14 residues. From germline, CDR1 is LNHDA and CDR2 SQIVND (reference sequence). This chain's CDR3 is CASRSGQYNSPLHF. In DNA, the CDR3 is TGTGCCAGTAGGTCGGGACAGTATAATTCACCCCTCCACTTT.

Turning to this clone: The sample carries other DNA sequences with the same CDR3. The V gene is TRBV5-6, the J gene TRBJ1-2; TRBD1 matches 8 bases. The CDR3 loop spans 13 amino acids. Germline CDR1 is SGHDT and CDR2 is YYEEEE. With V trimmed by 2 bases and J by 8 bases, 5 bases remained unmatched. CDR3 coding DNA: TGTGCCAGCAGCTTAGGACAGGGCGGGGGCTACACCTTC. Translated, it gives CASSLGQGGGYTF.

The genes are TRBV6-1 and TRBJ2-7, with D tentatively TRBD2 (7 bases). The CDR3 consists of 16 residues. Germline V lookup: CDR1 MNHNS, CDR2 SASEGT. V dropped 0 bases and J dropped 6 bases, with 18 bases sitting between them. DNA of the CDR3: TGTGCCAGCAGTGAAGCGCTTCGGGGGGCCCTGGGCGAGCAGTACTTC. It specifies CASSEALRGALGEQYF.

CDR3 DNA sequence: TGTGCCAGTAGTGTCGAAGGGGGCAACTATGGCTACACCTTC. It codes for CASSVEGGNYGYTF. V gene TRBV19 combines with J gene TRBJ1-2, with 7 bases lining up with TRBD1. J gave up 2 bases and V 5 bases, and 5 bases lay outside the gene matches. CDR1 is LNHDA and CDR2 is SQIVND in the germline V gene (reference sequence). The CDR3 covers 14 residues.

The chain recombines TRBV6-5 with TRBJ2-1; 8 bases match TRBD2. CDR3 length: 14 amino acids. Per the germline V gene, CDR1 is MNHEY and CDR2 is SVGAGI. Trimming took 8 bases from V and 0 from J; bases not matched to a gene: 3. CDR3 in DNA: TGTGCCAGCCGGGGGGGTCTCTCCTACAATGAGCAGTTCTTC. Its protein product is CASRGGLSYNEQFF.

This chain connects TRBV6-5 to TRBJ1-1; no firm D call. The CDR3 has 15 residues. Germline assignment: CDR1 MNHEY and CDR2 SVGAGI. V lost 5 bases to trimming and J lost 9 bases, with 22 bases between them. The CDR3 nucleotides are TGTGCCAGCAGTCCCCATTCAGTCCCCCGGGTTAAAGCTTTCTTT. Translation: CASSPHSVPRVKAFF.

The chain uses TRBV9 and TRBJ2-5, with TRBD2 identical over 7 bases. The ends lost 1 base at V and 4 bases at J; junction bases unmatched: 4. The CDR3 totals 14 residues. Germline lookup yields CDR1 SGDLS and CDR2 YYNGEE. The CDR3 bases are TGTGCCAGCAGCGTAAACGGGAGGACAGAGACCCAGTACTTC. Its protein is CASSVNGRTETQYF.

The rearrangement joins TRBV3-1 (or the pseudogene TRBV3-2) to TRBJ1-6, with a tentative D call TRBD1 (6 bases). V was pared by 7 bases and J by 3 bases, with 10 bases between. The length of the CDR3 is 14 residues. Germline CDR1 is LGHDT and CDR2 is YNNKEL (reference sequence). The CDR3 is CASTEDSYNSPLHF. DNA for the CDR3: TGTGCCAGCACAGAGGACAGCTATAATTCACCCCTCCACTTT.